The 27 T cell receptor beta chains listed next were all sequenced from one sample in a study of blood T cell repertoires in COVID-19. Some clones are missing from TCRdb's copy, which holds only in-frame ones; the method was immunoSEQ multiplex PCR. The sample lists about 180,000 clones, roughly 88% occurring once. Sequencing was performed on peripheral blood. These receptors were obtained from a woman of 80 years or more with acute or convalescent COVID-19.

This sequence joins TRBV10-2 and TRBJ1-5; D remains ambiguous. This CDR3 is built from 15 residues. In germline, CDR1 is WSHSY, CDR2 SAAADI. V lost 5 bases and J lost 7, with 18 bases in between. CDR3 amino acids: CASSQLGAPGQPQHF. The CDR3 nucleotides read TGCGCCAGCAGTCAATTGGGAGCTCCGGGCCAGCCCCAGCATTTT.

The rearrangement joins TRBV11-2 to TRBJ2-2; D is perhaps TRBD2 (6 bases). CDR1 SGHAT and CDR2 FQNNGV come from the germline V gene. Trimming took 2 bases from V and 7 from J, leaving 14 bases between them. This CDR3 is built from 15 residues. The CDR3 loop reads CASSLSGGMNGELFF. The CDR3 DNA reads as TGTGCCAGCAGCTTAAGTGGCGGGATGAACGGGGAGCTGTTTTTT.

This chain uses TRBV6-5 with TRBJ1-6, with 7 bases fitting TRBD1. CDR3 length: 13 amino acids. CDR1 is MNHEY and CDR2 is SVGAGI in the germline V gene. Trimming took 7 bases from V and 12 from J; bases not matched to a gene: 9. The CDR3 DNA follows: TGTGCCAGCACCCCCGGGACAGAATTACCCCTCCACTTT. Translation gives CASTPGTELPLHF.

CDR3 sequence (DNA): TGTGCCAGTGCTAGGGGTGAGGGGGAGAACACTGAAGCTTTCTTT. Translation: CASARGEGENTEAFF. V gene TRBV19 combines with J gene TRBJ1-1; tentatively, D is TRBD1 (6 bases). Trimming removed 8 bases at V and 1 base at J, with 17 bases between. Germline CDR1 is LNHDA and CDR2 is SQIVND (reference sequence). The CDR3 loop spans 15 amino acids.

The gene calls are TRBV2 and TRBJ1-2; 8 bases agree with TRBD1. The CDR3 is 14 amino acids. The J segment lost 4 bases and the V segment lost 5 bases, leaving 6 bases of the junction unmatched. The germline V gene encodes CDR1 SNHLY and CDR2 FYNNEI. This CDR3 reads CASSLDRGVYGYTF. As DNA, the CDR3 is TGTGCCAGCAGTCTCGACAGGGGCGTCTATGGCTACACCTTC.

The chain has TRBV5-4 and TRBJ2-7; 7 positions agree with TRBD1. The germline CDR1 and CDR2 sequences are SGHNT and YYREEE (reference sequence). With V trimmed by 3 bases and J by 1 base, 7 bases remained unmatched. CDR3 length: 15 residues. The CDR3 DNA is TGTGCCAGCAGCTCGACAGGGTTCGGGTCCTACGAGCAGTACTTC. Translation gives CASSSTGFGSYEQYF. The whole variable domain, remainder taken from reference TRBV5-4 and TRBJ2-7, is ETGVTQSPTHLIKTRGQQVTLRCSSQSGHNTVSWYQQALGQGPQFIFQYYREEENGRGNFPPRFSGLQFPNYSSELNVNALELDDSALYLCASSSTGFGSYEQYFGPGTRLTVT.

This CDR3 is CASSLTGQGQETQYF. In DNA form, the CDR3 reads TGTGCCAGCAGCTTGACGGGACAGGGCCAAGAGACCCAGTACTTC. The V call is TRBV11-2, the J call TRBJ2-5; 9 bases are a match to TRBD1. CDR1 is SGHAT, CDR2 FQNNGV, per germline. After removal of 3 bases from V and 1 base from J, the junction contained 3 bases not matched to a gene. The CDR3 loop spans 15 amino acids.

This sequence joins TRBV19 and TRBJ1-2; TRBD1 matches at 7 bases. From germline, CDR1 is LNHDA and CDR2 SQIVND (reference sequence). J was trimmed by 4 bases and V by 5 bases; bases with no gene match: 4. This CDR3 comprises 13 residues. The CDR3: CASSPRGTYGYTF. The CDR3 DNA is TGTGCCAGTAGTCCCAGGGGGACCTATGGCTACACCTTC.

The chain uses TRBV5-4 and TRBJ1-6; tentatively, D is TRBD1 (6 bases). Trimming left V 2 bases short and J 7 bases short, with 10 bases between. CDR1 and CDR2 (germline): SGHNT, YYREEE (reference sequence). The CDR3 covers 14 residues. The CDR3 spells CASSLQGGNSPLHF. The CDR3 nucleotides are TGTGCCAGCAGCTTACAGGGTGGGAATTCACCCCTCCACTTT.

The chain joins TRBV7-2 to TRBJ1-6; no definite D call. Trimming removed 7 bases from V and 9 bases from J, with 10 bases in between. The CDR3 has 12 residues. Germline assignment: CDR1 SGHTA and CDR2 FQGNSA. CDR3 in amino acids: CASTLSPSPLHF. CDR3 sequence (DNA): TGTGCCAGCACCCTCTCCCCTTCACCCCTCCACTTT.

This rearrangement joins TRBV9 to TRBJ2-5, with D perhaps matching TRBD1 (6 bases). There are 13 residues in the CDR3. Trimming shortened V by 4 bases and J by 5 bases, and 12 bases separated the two germline ends. Germline CDR1 SGDLS, CDR2 YYNGEE. The CDR3 bases are TGTGCCAGCAGCAGAAGGGGGTGGGAGACCCAGTACTTC. It translates to CASSRRGWETQYF.

V and J are TRBV29-1 and TRBJ2-5, with 7 bases fitting TRBD2. The ends lost 3 bases at V and 3 bases at J; junction bases unmatched: 4. The CDR3 loop spans 13 amino acids. The germline V gene encodes CDR1 SQVTM and CDR2 ANQGSEA. The CDR3 DNA follows: TGCAGCGTTGACAGGGAGGGAGAAGAGACCCAGTACTTC. As protein: CSVDREGEETQYF. The variable domain in full, with the rest retrieved from reference TRBV29-1 and TRBJ2-5, is SAVISQKPSRDICQRGTSLTIQCQVDSQVTMMFWYRQQPGQSLTLIATANQGSEATYESGFVIDKFPISRPNLTFSTLTVSNMSPEDSSIYLCSVDREGEETQYFGPGTRLLVL.

The rearrangement uses TRBV18 and TRBJ1-6; no reliable D call. Trimming stripped 8 bases from V and 7 bases from J, with 9 bases between. CDR1 and CDR2 from the germline V gene are KGHSH and LQKENI. This CDR3 region has 12 residues. CDR3 in amino acids: CASQTWNSPLHF. DNA of the CDR3: TGTGCCAGCCAGACTTGGAATTCACCCCTCCACTTT. Full variable domain (missing parts from reference TRBV18 and TRBJ1-6): NAGVMQNPRHLVRRRGQEARLRCSPMKGHSHVYWYRQLPEEGLKFMVYLQKENIIDESGMPKERFSAEFPKEGPSILRIQQVVRGDSAAYFCASQTWNSPLHFGNGTRLTVT.

The chain carries TRBV5-6 and TRBJ1-2; 8 nucleotides agree with TRBD1. J lost 8 bases, V lost 3 bases, and 6 bases had no gene match. From germline, CDR1 is SGHDT and CDR2 YYEEEE. CDR3 length: 13 residues. CDR3 coding DNA: TGTGCCAGCAGCTCGCAGGGGGCTGGAGGCTACACCTTC. This gives the protein CASSSQGAGGYTF.

The chain carries TRBV30 and TRBJ2-7; 10 bases are shared with TRBD1. Trimming took 0 bases from V and 0 from J; bases not matched to a gene: 5. The germline V gene encodes CDR1 GTSNPN and CDR2 SVGIG (reference sequence). The CDR3 runs to 16 residues. The CDR3 region is CAWSVRTGGTSYEQYF. CDR3 nucleotide sequence: TGTGCCTGGAGTGTACGGACAGGGGGTACCTCCTACGAGCAGTACTTC.

The chain carries TRBV7-2 and TRBJ2-3; 10 bases are a match to TRBD2. With 1 base clipped from V and 1 base from J, the junction kept 2 bases outside the gene matches. Germline CDR1 and CDR2: SGHTA and FQGNSA. This CDR3 has 16 amino acids. CDR3 DNA sequence: TGTGCCAGCAGCTTAGAGGGGACTAGCGGCACAGATACGCAGTATTTT. This encodes CASSLEGTSGTDTQYF.

About this clone: Relative to the germline gene, one junction end is altered; a read error may explain this. The V and J genes are TRBV6-5 and TRBJ2-7, with a possible D match to TRBD2 (6 bases). The CDR3 consists of 15 residues. Germline CDR1 and CDR2: MNHEY and SVGAGI. CDR3 region: CASSDSRRGDYEQYF. CDR3 coding DNA: TGTGCCAGCAGTGACTCCAGGCGGGGTGACTACGAGCAGTACTTC.

The chain couples TRBV3-1 (or the pseudogene TRBV3-2) to TRBJ2-1; 9 bases fit TRBD2. The CDR3 totals 15 residues. Germline assignment: CDR1 LGHDT and CDR2 YNNKEL (reference sequence). Unmatched junction bases numbered 3, after V lost 6 bases and J lost 0 bases. For the CDR3, the DNA is TGTGCCAGCAGGCATAGCGGGAGCTCCTACAATGAGCAGTTCTTC. It is translated as CASRHSGSSYNEQFF.

The V and J genes are TRBV5-8 and TRBJ1-1, with D perhaps matching TRBD1 (5 bases). Trimming took 7 bases from V and 0 from J, leaving 19 bases between them. This CDR3 is 16 amino acids long. In germline, CDR1 is SGHTS, CDR2 YDEGEE. This chain's CDR3 is CASPTGGEGMNTEAFF. CDR3 bases: TGTGCCAGCCCAACCGGGGGGGAGGGGATGAACACTGAAGCTTTCTTT.

The rearrangement links TRBV19 to TRBJ1-1; tentatively, D is TRBD1 (6 bases). This CDR3 has 14 residues. CDR1 and CDR2 (germline): LNHDA, SQIVND (reference sequence). Trimming stripped 11 bases from V and 3 bases from J, with 19 bases between. The DNA of the CDR3 is TGTGCCTCTCTCGGCAGGGGATATGACACTGAAGCTTTCTTT. Translating gives CASLGRGYDTEAFF.

This clone was found a few times. The V call is TRBV7-3, the J call TRBJ2-3; D might be TRBD1 (5 bases). Germline V gene data show CDR1 as SGHTA and CDR2 as FQGTGA. The CDR3 totals 14 residues. Trimming took off 6 bases at V and 0 bases at J, with 10 bases between the two ends. CDR3 nucleotide sequence: TGTGCCAGCAGTCCAGGGATTAGCACAGATACGCAGTATTTT. Residues: CASSPGISTDTQYF.

This clone was seen only a few times. In DNA form, the CDR3 reads TGCGCCAGCAGTTCCGGCGGGCGCTTAGACACCATATATTTT. Residues: CASSSGGRLDTIYF. This chain joins TRBV5-1 and TRBJ1-3; unclear D gene. CDR3 length: 14 amino acids. Germline V gene sequence: CDR1 SGHRS, CDR2 YFSETQ. V lost 5 bases and J lost 8, with 17 bases in between.

The chain joins TRBV11-2 to TRBJ2-1; TRBD2 agrees at 9 bases. CDR3 length: 15 residues. Unmatched junction bases numbered 7, after V lost 2 bases and J lost 8 bases. The germline V gene encodes CDR1 SGHAT and CDR2 FQNNGV. CDR3: CASSLFSGTSHEQFF. CDR3 coding DNA: TGTGCCAGCAGCTTATTCTCCGGGACTAGCCATGAGCAGTTCTTC. Supplemented by reference TRBV11-2 and TRBJ2-1, the full variable domain reads EAGVAQSPRYKIIEKRQSVAFWCNPISGHATLYWYQQILGQGPKLLIQFQNNGVVDDSQLPKDRFSAERLKGVDSTLKIQPAKLEDSAVYLCASSLFSGTSHEQFFGPGTRLTVL.

This clone occurred a few times. The chain joins TRBV6-5 to TRBJ1-6; D ambiguous. Trimming stripped 7 bases from V and 4 bases from J, with 14 bases between. Germline lookup yields CDR1 MNHEY and CDR2 SVGAGI. This CDR3 comprises 15 residues. The CDR3 DNA reads as TGTGCCAGCACTGGGAGGACGGGGTATAATTCACCCCTCCACTTT. This codes for CASTGRTGYNSPLHF.

The chain is built from TRBV10-1 and TRBJ2-3; TRBD1 matches at 7 bases. The V gene's germline CDR1 is WNHNN and CDR2 SYGVQD (reference sequence). The V gene end was trimmed by 4 bases and the J gene end by 2 bases; junction bases not matched to a gene: 6. The CDR3 spans 15 residues. This CDR3 reads CASSADRALTDTQYF. For the CDR3, the DNA is TGCGCCAGCAGTGCAGACAGGGCCCTCACAGATACGCAGTATTTT.

The V gene is TRBV19, the J gene TRBJ2-7, with TRBD2 matching over 9 bases. This CDR3 region has 15 residues. The trim removed 6 bases at V and 0 bases at J, leaving 6 bases unmatched. CDR1 LNHDA and CDR2 SQIVND come from the germline V gene (reference sequence). The CDR3 region is CASRELAGSSYEQYF. Written as DNA, the CDR3 is TGTGCCAGTAGAGAGCTAGCGGGGAGCTCCTACGAGCAGTACTTC.

The CDR3 DNA follows: TGTGCCAGCGGAGATCTCCCCCCTGGAAACACCATATATTTT. It codes for CASGDLPPGNTIYF. This sequence joins TRBV6-1 and TRBJ1-3, with D hard to call. V lost 8 bases to trimming and J lost 2 bases, with 13 bases between them. In germline, CDR1 is MNHNS, CDR2 SASEGT. This CDR3 has 14 residues.